This T cell receptor (beta chain) comes out of a study of prognosis after radiotherapy for stage I lung cancer. General study points: Counted unique TCR clones declined after stereotactic body radiation therapy (median around 9,500 versus 6,500). Tumor specificity of expanded TCR clones went undetermined.

The CDR3 runs 15 residues. Germline V gene lookup returns CDR1 MNHEY and CDR2 SVGEGT. Peripheral blood samples of six milliliters were drawn at each of two time points. Two-round multiplex PCR, the amplification method, yielded TCR beta CDR3 from genomic DNA. With primers specific to each TRBV and TRBJ gene, the first-round PCR was performed. TCRdb recomputed calls from the multiplex PCR reads with MiXCR, one row per CDR3 protein. Of approximately 35,000 distinct CDR3 sequences in the sample, 32% were seen once. Remarks on this clonotype: No antigen is known for it. Its ends do not fully match the called genes, so a read error is possible.

This receptor was obtained from a donor at least 50 years old with non-small cell lung cancer. The sequenced sample was PBMCs, obtained before or after stereotactic body radiation therapy (not recorded which). The chain recombines TRBV6-2 or TRBV6-3 with TRBJ2-6; 8 bases map to TRBD1. The DNA of the CDR3 is TGTGCCAGCAGTTCCAGGGGGCGAGGGGCCAACTTCCTGACCTTC. Translation: CASSSRGRGANFLTF.